These 14 T cell receptor beta chains originate from one sample sequenced in a study of CD8 T cells in Susac syndrome. Reverse transcription used roughly 0.45 to 1 ug RNA and random hexamers. TCRdb fed the immunoSEQ multiplex PCR reads into MiXCR, producing one record per CDR3 protein. The repertoire has about 80,000 distinct CDR3 sequences, approximately 96% of them found once; the top ten carry about 0.41%. The sample consisted of CD8+ T cells from PBMCs. The source is a human donor with Susac syndrome.

This chain joins TRBV5-4 and TRBJ2-1; D uncertain. V was trimmed by 2 bases and J by 9 bases, leaving 15 bases between them. The CDR3 is 14 amino acids. Per the germline V gene, CDR1 is SGHNT and CDR2 is YYREEE (reference sequence). The CDR3 region is CASSLHWATGEQFF. CDR3 in DNA: TGTGCCAGCAGCTTACACTGGGCCACGGGTGAGCAGTTCTTC. Variable domain in full (rest from reference TRBV5-4 and TRBJ2-1): ETGVTQSPTHLIKTRGQQVTLRCSSQSGHNTVSWYQQALGQGPQFIFQYYREEENGRGNFPPRFSGLQFPNYSSELNVNALELDDSALYLCASSLHWATGEQFFGPGTRLTVL.

The chain links TRBV2 to TRBJ2-1, with a weak D call TRBD1 (5 bases). The germline V gene encodes CDR1 SNHLY and CDR2 FYNNEI. The CDR3 spans 17 residues. V was pared by 5 bases and J by 4 bases, with 21 bases between. The CDR3 bases are TGTGCCAGCAGTCGGCAGGGTTTCATTGATTCATACAATGAGCAGTTCTTC. Residues: CASSRQGFIDSYNEQFF.

This chain connects TRBV30 to TRBJ2-1; D tentatively reads TRBD1 or TRBD2 (5 bases each). CDR3 length equals 12 residues. The germline gives CDR1 GTSNPN, CDR2 SVGIG (reference sequence). With 3 bases removed from V and 7 bases from J, the gap between germline ends came to 10 bases. CDR3 sequence: CAWRGPANEQFF. The CDR3 nucleotides are TGTGCCTGGAGGGGACCTGCGAATGAGCAGTTCTTC.

Sample share makes this clonotype medium-sized. The rearrangement uses TRBV7-9 and TRBJ2-2, with 8 bases aligning to TRBD2. After removal of 8 bases from V and 4 bases from J, the junction contained 3 bases not matched to a gene. The V gene's germline CDR1 is SEHNR and CDR2 FQNEAQ (reference sequence). The CDR3 sequence is 13 residues long. CDR3: CASGRGGTGELFF. The CDR3 DNA follows: TGTGCCAGCGGCCGGGGGGGCACCGGGGAGCTGTTTTTT. Full variable domain (missing parts from reference TRBV7-9 and TRBJ2-2): DTGVSQNPRHKITKRGQNVTFRCDPISEHNRLYWYRQTLGQGPEFLTYFQNEAQLEKSRLLSDRFSAERPKGSFSTLEIQRTEQGDSAMYLCASGRGGTGELFFGEGSRLTVL.

The chain joins TRBV5-1 to TRBJ2-1; D may match TRBD1 or TRBD2 (6 bases each). V gave up 0 bases and J gave up 0 bases, with 10 bases separating them. The CDR3 extends over 16 amino acids. CDR1 is SGHRS, CDR2 YFSETQ, per germline. Here the CDR3 DNA reads TGCGCCAGCAGCTTGGCCTCGGGGGCCTCCTACAATGAGCAGTTCTTC. Its translation is CASSLASGASYNEQFF.

The chain uses TRBV6-2 or TRBV6-3 and TRBJ2-1; the D gene is possibly TRBD1 (6 bases). Germline loops: CDR1 MNHEY, CDR2 SVGEGT. The CDR3 runs to 13 residues. The germline V and J ends were trimmed by 8 bases and 8 bases, with 16 bases remaining between them. The CDR3 DNA reads as TGTGCCAGCTCATTCGGGTGGGGGCATGAGCAGTTCTTC. It codes for CASSFGWGHEQFF.

The table lists this clonotype with a count of one. An end of the junction differs from the germline gene, which may be a read error. The rearrangement uses TRBV5-4 and TRBJ2-3; 9 bases agree with TRBD1. In germline, CDR1 is SGHNT, CDR2 YYREEE (reference sequence). CDR3 size: 16 residues. The CDR3 region has the DNA TGTGCCAGCACCTTGACCTCGGGACAGGGAACAGATACGCAGTATTTT. Translating it yields CASTLTSGQGTDTQYF.

This clonotype has only a few counts. The J gene is TRBJ2-7, the V gene TRBV6-2 or TRBV6-3, with 10 bases aligning to TRBD2. After removal of 5 bases from V and 6 bases from J, the junction contained 4 bases not matched to a gene. Germline values: CDR1 MNHEY, CDR2 SVGEGT. This CDR3 spans 13 amino acids. The CDR3 nucleotides read TGTGCCAGCAGTACAGCGGGAGGGGCCGAGCAGTACTTC. Translating gives CASSTAGGAEQYF.

This rearrangement joins TRBV7-9 to TRBJ1-1; TRBD1 agrees at 9 bases. Germline assignment: CDR1 SEHNR and CDR2 FQNEAQ (reference sequence). The CDR3 loop spans 16 amino acids. J lost 0 bases, V lost 2 bases, and 4 bases had no gene match. The CDR3 sequence is CASSLPTGGMNTEAFF. In DNA form, the CDR3 reads TGTGCCAGCAGCTTACCGACAGGGGGGATGAACACTGAAGCTTTCTTT.

This sequence joins TRBV5-5 and TRBJ1-1; D uncertain. The CDR3 runs to 14 residues. The germline V gene encodes CDR1 SGHKS and CDR2 YYEKEE (reference sequence). V was cut by 4 bases and J by 3 bases, with 13 bases left in between. Written as DNA, the CDR3 is TGTGCCAGCAGCCGATTGTATGCCGACACTGAAGCTTTCTTT. As protein: CASSRLYADTEAFF.

This chain connects TRBV7-8 to TRBJ1-5; 8 bases line up with TRBD1. J gave up 5 bases and V 5 bases, and 11 bases lay outside the gene matches. Germline V gene data show CDR1 as SGHVS and CDR2 as FQNEAQ. The CDR3 extends over 16 amino acids. CDR3 region: CASSLLPGQGDQPQHF. The CDR3 region has the DNA TGTGCCAGCAGCCTACTGCCCGGACAGGGCGATCAGCCCCAGCATTTT.

V usage is TRBV27 and J usage is TRBJ2-3; TRBD2 matches 8 bases. The CDR3 loop spans 16 amino acids. The germline gives CDR1 MNHEY, CDR2 SMNVEV (reference sequence). With V trimmed by 1 base and J by 4 bases, 7 bases remained unmatched. The CDR3 region is CASSLFAGGSADTQYF. The CDR3 DNA sequence: TGTGCCAGCAGTTTATTTGCGGGAGGTAGCGCAGATACGCAGTATTTT.

The chain couples TRBV20-1 to TRBJ2-7, with TRBD2 as a possible D gene (6 bases). V gave up 3 bases and J gave up 0 bases, with 9 bases separating them. The CDR3 sequence is 13 residues long. Germline V gene data show CDR1 as DFQATT and CDR2 as SNEGSKA (reference sequence). CDR3 DNA: TGCAGTGCTAGCGGGAGTAACTCCTACGAGCAGTACTTC. Its translation is CSASGSNSYEQYF.

This chain joins TRBV20-1 and TRBJ2-5; TRBD2 matches 9 bases. Germline V gives CDR1 DFQATT, CDR2 SNEGSKA (reference sequence). This CDR3 contains 12 residues. CDR3 DNA: TGCCGAGCGGGAGGTATGCAAGAGACCCAGTACTTC. Translating it yields CRAGGMQETQYF.